Below are 10 T cell receptor beta chains sequenced from a single sample in a study of T cells in Graves' hyperthyroidism and ophthalmopathy. What was amplified from RNA transcripts were TCR beta CDR3 regions. First-round RT-PCR targeting the TCR CDR3 was performed with the HTBI primer set. MiXCR, applied by TCRdb to the multiplex PCR reads, yields one record per CDR3 protein. The sample lists 250,000 to 300,000 distinct CDR3 sequences, about a sixth occurring once. Sequencing was performed on blood. Receptors were obtained from a woman aged 55-69 years with Graves' ophthalmopathy.

The sample holds a few counts of this clonotype. The rearrangement joins TRBV6-1 to TRBJ1-4, with 9 bases lining up with TRBD1. Per the germline V gene, CDR1 is MNHNS and CDR2 is SASEGT. CDR3 size: 14 residues. Unmatched junction bases numbered 8, after V lost 7 bases and J lost 8 bases. DNA of the CDR3: TGTGCCAGCAAGACAAGGACAGGGGCGGAAAAACTGTTTTTT. It codes for CASKTRTGAEKLFF.

In this sample, this clonotype turned up many times. The V gene is TRBV18, the J gene TRBJ2-7; D possibly corresponds to TRBD1 (5 bases). Per germline, CDR1 KGHSH and CDR2 LQKENI. This CDR3 spans 14 amino acids. V lost 2 bases and J lost 1, with 9 bases in between. The CDR3 reads CASSPEDKSYEQYF. DNA for the CDR3: TGTGCCAGCTCACCAGAGGACAAATCCTACGAGCAGTACTTC.

The J gene is TRBJ1-3, the V gene TRBV11-2; D gene uncertain. V lost 3 bases, J lost 4 bases, and 13 bases lay in between. Germline CDR1 SGHAT, CDR2 FQNNGV. The CDR3 runs 15 residues. This CDR3 is CASSFRQREGNTIYF. CDR3 sequence (DNA): TGTGCCAGCAGCTTCCGCCAGAGGGAGGGAAACACCATATATTTT.

The genes are TRBV7-3 and TRBJ2-6, with 7 nucleotides matching TRBD1. Germline CDR1 reads SGHTA; CDR2 reads FQGTGA. The CDR3 covers 21 residues. The trim removed 5 bases at V and 4 bases at J, leaving 23 bases unmatched. The CDR3 region has the DNA TGTGCCAGCAGCAAAATAAGAGGGACAGAGCCAAGAACGAAAGGGGCCAACGTCCTGACTTTC. Translation: CASSKIRGTEPRTKGANVLTF.

This clonotype was seen only a few times. The chain joins TRBV3-1 to TRBJ2-1; 7 nucleotides match TRBD1. Germline V gene lookup returns CDR1 LGHDT and CDR2 YNNKEL (reference sequence). V shed 1 base and J 9 bases; nucleotides not matched to a gene: 3. This CDR3 region has 13 residues. This chain's CDR3 is CASSQGGGGEQFF. CDR3 sequence (DNA): TGTGCCAGCAGCCAAGGAGGGGGCGGTGAGCAGTTCTTC.

In its sample, this clonotype was seen many times. This sequence joins TRBV7-3 and TRBJ2-2; 15 nucleotides align to TRBD2. Trimming took 4 bases from V and 6 from J; bases not matched to a gene: 3. Germline-derived CDR1 and CDR2 are SGHTA and FQGTGA. The CDR3 extends over 16 amino acids. Here the CDR3 DNA reads TGTGCCAGCAGCTCCGGACTAGCGGGAGGGCCCGGGGAGCTGTTTTTT. Translating it yields CASSSGLAGGPGELFF.

For this clonotype: A much larger clone sits a single nucleotide away, making a read error possible. J is TRBJ1-4 and V is TRBV3-1, with D tentatively TRBD1 (5 bases). Germline CDR1 reads LGHDT; CDR2 reads YNNKEL (reference sequence). The CDR3 spans 13 residues. The DNA of the CDR3 is TGTGCCAGCAGCCATAGAGGGGTTGAAAAACTGCTTTTT. Amino acids: CASSHRGVEKLLF.

A remark on this clonotype: The conserved closing phenylalanine or tryptophan is absent in this CDR3, likely reflecting a read error. The chain has TRBV7-2 and TRBJ1-1, with D hard to call. The germline V gene has CDR1 SGHTA and CDR2 FQGNSA. The CDR3 runs to 13 residues. CDR3: CASSLSANTEAFS. The CDR3 nucleotides are TGTGCCAGCAGCTTGTCCGCGAACACTGAGGCTTTCTCT.

V usage is TRBV4-2 and J usage is TRBJ1-3, with D possibly matching TRBD1 (6 bases). From germline, CDR1 is LGHNA and CDR2 YNFKEQ. The V end lost 5 bases, the J end lost 0 bases, and 20 bases lay between the germline ends. This CDR3 is 18 amino acids long. CDR3 nucleotides: TGTGCCAGCAGCTACCTACTGTTGACAGGCAGCTCTGGAAACACCATATATTTT. Protein sequence: CASSYLLLTGSSGNTIYF.

This clonotype was seen ten or more times. The chain uses TRBV11-2 and TRBJ2-7, with a weak D call TRBD2 (7 bases). The CDR3 is 12 amino acids. V was shortened by 5 bases and J by 6 bases, with 11 bases between the two germline ends. Germline lookup yields CDR1 SGHAT and CDR2 FQNNGV. The CDR3 sequence is CASSQGRGEQYF. In DNA form, the CDR3 reads TGTGCCAGCAGCCAGGGGAGGGGCGAGCAGTACTTC.